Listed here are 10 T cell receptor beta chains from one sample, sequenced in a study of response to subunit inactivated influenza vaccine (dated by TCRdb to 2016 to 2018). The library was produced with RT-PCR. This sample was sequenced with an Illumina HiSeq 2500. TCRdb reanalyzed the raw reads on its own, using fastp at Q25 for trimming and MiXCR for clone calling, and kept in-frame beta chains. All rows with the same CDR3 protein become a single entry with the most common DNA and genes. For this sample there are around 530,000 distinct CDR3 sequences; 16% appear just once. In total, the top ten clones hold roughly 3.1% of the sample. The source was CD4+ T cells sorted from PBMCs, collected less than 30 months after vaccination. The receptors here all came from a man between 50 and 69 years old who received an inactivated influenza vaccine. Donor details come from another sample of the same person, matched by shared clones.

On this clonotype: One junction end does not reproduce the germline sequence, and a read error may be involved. This CDR3 is CCARIGGGSSYNEQFF. CDR3 nucleotide sequence: TGCTGTGCTAGAATAGGGGGAGGAAGCTCCTACAATGAGCAGTTCTTC. The V and J genes are TRBV20-1 and TRBJ2-1; perhaps D is TRBD1 or TRBD2 (6 bases each). The CDR3 length is 16 residues. Germline V gives CDR1 DFQATT, CDR2 SNEGSKA (reference sequence).

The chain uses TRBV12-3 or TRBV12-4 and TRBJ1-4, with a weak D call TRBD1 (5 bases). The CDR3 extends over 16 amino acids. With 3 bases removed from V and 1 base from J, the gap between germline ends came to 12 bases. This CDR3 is CASSLTPGRTNEKLFF. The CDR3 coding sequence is TGTGCCAGCAGTTTGACACCAGGGAGAACTAATGAAAAACTGTTTTTT.

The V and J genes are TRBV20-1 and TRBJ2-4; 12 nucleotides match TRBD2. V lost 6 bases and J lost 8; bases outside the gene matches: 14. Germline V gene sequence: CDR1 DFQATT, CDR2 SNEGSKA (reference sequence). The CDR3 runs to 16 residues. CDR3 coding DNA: TGCAGTGCCCGGGGTGGGCTAGCGGGGGGGCTAGACATTCAGTACTTC. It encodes CSARGGLAGGLDIQYF.

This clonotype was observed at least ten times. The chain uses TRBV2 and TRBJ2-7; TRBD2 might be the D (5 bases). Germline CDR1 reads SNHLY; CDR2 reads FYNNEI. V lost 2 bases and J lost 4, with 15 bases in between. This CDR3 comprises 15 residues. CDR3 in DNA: TGTGCCAGCAGTGAAAGGCAGGCGTCGGGGTACGAGCAGTACTTC. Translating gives CASSERQASGYEQYF.

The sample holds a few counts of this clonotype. CDR3 DNA: TGTGCCTGGAGTGCCGGGGCTGGGGCCAACGTCCTGACTTTC. Translating gives CAWSAGAGANVLTF. The chain links TRBV30 to TRBJ2-6, with D possibly being TRBD2 (5 bases). CDR1 and CDR2 from the germline V gene are GTSNPN and SVGIG (reference sequence). This CDR3 contains 14 residues. V was trimmed by 1 base and J by 2 bases, leaving 6 bases between them.

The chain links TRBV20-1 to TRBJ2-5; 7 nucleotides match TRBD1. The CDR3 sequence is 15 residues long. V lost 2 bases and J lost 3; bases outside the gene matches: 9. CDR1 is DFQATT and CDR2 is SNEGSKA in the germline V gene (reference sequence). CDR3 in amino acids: CSARWDSKTKETQYF. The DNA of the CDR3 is TGCAGTGCTAGATGGGACAGCAAGACCAAAGAGACCCAGTACTTC.

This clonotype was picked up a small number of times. The CDR3 DNA sequence: TGCAGTGCTGGCCGGGACAGGTCCTACGAGCAGTACTTC. This codes for CSAGRDRSYEQYF. The rearrangement links TRBV20-1 to TRBJ2-7, with TRBD1 matching 8 bases. The length of the CDR3 is 13 residues. After removal of 5 bases from V and 1 base from J, the junction contained 4 bases not matched to a gene. Germline assignment: CDR1 DFQATT and CDR2 SNEGSKA (reference sequence).

CDR3 residues: CASSQEGGKNTGELFF. CDR3 sequence (DNA): TGTGCCAGCAGCCAAGAAGGGGGCAAGAACACCGGGGAGCTGTTTTTT. The chain recombines TRBV4-2 with TRBJ2-2, with 7 bases identical to TRBD1. CDR1 is LGHNA and CDR2 is YNFKEQ in the germline V gene. CDR3 size: 16 residues. J gave up 1 base and V 0 bases, and 2 bases lay outside the gene matches.

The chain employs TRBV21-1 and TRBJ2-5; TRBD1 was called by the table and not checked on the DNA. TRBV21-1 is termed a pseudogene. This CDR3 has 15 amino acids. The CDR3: CATTKGAYRQETQYF. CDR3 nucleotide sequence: TGTGCCACCACCAAGGGGGCTTACCGACAAGAGACCCAGTACTTC.

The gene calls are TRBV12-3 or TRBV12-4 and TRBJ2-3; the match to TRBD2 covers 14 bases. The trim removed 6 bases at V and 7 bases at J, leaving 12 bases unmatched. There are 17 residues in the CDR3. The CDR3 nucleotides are TGTGCCAGCAGGCCGGGACTAGCGGGGGTCAATCGGAATACGCAGTATTTT. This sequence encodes CASRPGLAGVNRNTQYF.